This T cell receptor (beta chain) derives from a study of T cell responses to AZD1222 COVID-19 vaccine. Broader study findings: Regions 160-218 and 743-854 dominated among vaccine-associated CD4 TCRs spanning spike. Reports say nearly half of spike-specific TCRs go after unmutated variant regions. Baseline seropositivity occurred in only 5 or 6 AZD1222 recipients.

For this clone: Its antigen is still unknown.

TCRdb's copy holds only in-frame clones and misses some; the assay was immunoSEQ multiplex PCR. Of fewer than 150,000 clones listed, 93% were seen once; the top ten hold under 4%. Source: peripheral blood, taken on day 0 of AZD1222 vaccination. The TCR was taken from an adult in good health.

CDR3 loop: CSASGPHYTEAFF. The CDR3 DNA reads TGCAGTGCTAGTGGACCCCACTACACTGAAGCTTTCTTT. The rearrangement joins TRBV20-1 to TRBJ1-1; no clear D. Germline V lookup: CDR1 DFQATT, CDR2 SNEGSKA (reference sequence). Trimming removed 3 bases at V and 3 bases at J, with 11 bases between. The CDR3 loop spans 13 amino acids.